This T cell receptor beta chain came from a study of PD-1 blockade in classical Hodgkin lymphoma. Germline CDR1 and CDR2: SGHTA and FQGNSA. The CDR3 sequence is 17 residues long. Trimming took 5 bases from V and 2 from J; bases not matched to a gene: 15. The repertoire was sequenced with immunoSEQ multiplex PCR; TCRdb's copy has only in-frame clones and lacks some. The data contain 20,000 to 25,000 clones, around 80% of them seen just once; the ten biggest clones take up 6.5% to 7.5%. Noted time point: cycle 4 day 1 (C4D1), after more than five weeks of nivolumab. Each patient experienced a relapse that followed autologous stem cell transplantation, and brentuximab vedotin exposure varied. Patients reached a best response of complete response, partial response or progressive disease. The sample holds a few counts of this clone.

J is TRBJ2-7 and V is TRBV7-2, with 7 positions matching TRBD1. The clonotype was recovered from a human donor with classical Hodgkin lymphoma. Source: peripheral blood mononuclear cells (PBMCs), taken before the fourth cycle of nivolumab. The CDR3 DNA follows: TGTGCCAGCAGCGGCTTCCTCGCGGACAGGCGACCCTACGAGCAGTACTTC. It specifies CASSGFLADRRPYEQYF.